Described below is a single TCR beta chain sequence and its context. No antigen is known for it. Assay used: immunoSEQ multiplex PCR; TCRdb lists only in-frame clones, some missing. This sample yields 100,000 or so clones, of which roughly 90% are seen a single time; 0.95% to 1.5% belongs to the top ten. This CDR3 is 15 amino acids long. V lost 3 bases, J lost 2 bases, and 10 bases lay in between. Germline V lookup: CDR1 SGHNT, CDR2 YENEEA. The data were obtained in a study of T cell responses to AZD1222 COVID-19 vaccine. General observations from the study: Most donors were white British, females outnumbered males, and clonal diversity was possibly underestimated.

The sequence derives from an adult in good health. The chain carries TRBV11-3 and TRBJ2-2; D possibly uses TRBD1 or TRBD2 (6 bases each). This specimen was peripheral blood, taken on day 0 of AZD1222 vaccination. CDR3 DNA: TGTGCCAGCAGCTTTGGGGGGCCCAACACCGGGGAGCTGTTTTTT. It encodes CASSFGGPNTGELFF.